This T cell receptor beta chain was documented in a study of cytomegalovirus exposure and HLA in healthy donors. Overall study findings and caveats: Cytomegalovirus status, reportedly, was diagnosed with high specificity and sensitivity by the classifier. Usually a TCR sequence was rare, but some public TCRs were found in many donors. In a later analysis, V- and J-gene trimming of beta chains associated with a DCLRE1C missense variant, replicated independently.

With regard to this clone: Its target is not known.

Sampled while nominally healthy, donors likely had unrecorded immune exposures. The study ran its PCR with 60 Vbeta and 13 Jbeta primers. Assay used: immunoSEQ multiplex PCR; TCRdb lists only in-frame clones, some missing. The data hold about 140,000 clones, with more than 60% observed a single time. The CDR3 runs 15 residues. With V trimmed by 8 bases and J by 10 bases, 16 bases remained unmatched. Germline assignment: CDR1 SGHTA and CDR2 FQGTGA. Source material: PBMCs. This receptor was taken from a woman in her sixties or seventies in good health and CMV-seronegative. V gene TRBV7-3 combines with J gene TRBJ2-1, with 8 bases aligning to TRBD1. The DNA of the CDR3 is TGTGCCAGCCGCTCAGGGTCAGGGGGCGCGGGGGAGCAGTTCTTC. Protein: CASRSGSGGAGEQFF.